This T cell receptor beta chain was captured in a study of T cells in Graves' hyperthyroidism and ophthalmopathy. V lost 0 bases and J 5 bases, leaving 6 bases between the germline ends. Germline V gene lookup returns CDR1 SGDLS and CDR2 YYNGEE. This CDR3 has 12 amino acids. This clonotype occurred a few times. Its antigen is as yet unknown. Study findings and constraints: Also found in blood were most expanded thyroid clonotypes above 0.001. In simple terms, a model built on 13 V-J features told ophthalmopathy apart from stable hyperthyroidism. The model's output predicted ophthalmopathy at a median of 6.5 months prior to onset.

Amplification of TCR beta CDR3 regions used RNA as the template. The HTBI primer set served for first-round RT-PCR of the TCR CDR3. TCRdb analysed the multiplex PCR reads with MiXCR anew, one entry per CDR3 protein. The sample records a few hundred thousand distinct CDR3 sequences, around 20% being singletons. This TCR came from a young man with Graves' ophthalmopathy. Sequenced sample: blood. The V gene is TRBV9, the J gene TRBJ2-7; D is possibly TRBD1 or TRBD2 (5 bases each). CDR3 protein: CASSVGGDEQYF. The CDR3, as DNA: TGTGCCAGCAGCGTAGGAGGGGACGAGCAGTACTTC.